The entry below describes one TCR beta chain. This specimen comes from a study of T cell changes during pregnancy in multiple sclerosis. The CDR3 consists of 16 residues. V lost 4 bases to trimming and J lost 0 bases, with 12 bases between them. Germline V gene sequence: CDR1 MNHEY, CDR2 SVGAGI. TCRdb keeps only in-frame clones here, not all; method: immunoSEQ multiplex PCR. The sample holds about 38,000 clones, around nine tenths seen once. Sequenced material: CD4+ T cells from peripheral blood mononuclear cells, taken before pregnancy. This TCR was recovered from a female donor with multiple sclerosis, enrolled in a pregnancy study. The V and J genes are TRBV6-5 and TRBJ1-4, with D tentatively TRBD1 (6 bases). The CDR3, as DNA: TGTGCCAGCAGTTCCCGGGGGGCCGCAACTAATGAAAAACTGTTTTTT. Amino acid sequence: CASSSRGAATNEKLFF.